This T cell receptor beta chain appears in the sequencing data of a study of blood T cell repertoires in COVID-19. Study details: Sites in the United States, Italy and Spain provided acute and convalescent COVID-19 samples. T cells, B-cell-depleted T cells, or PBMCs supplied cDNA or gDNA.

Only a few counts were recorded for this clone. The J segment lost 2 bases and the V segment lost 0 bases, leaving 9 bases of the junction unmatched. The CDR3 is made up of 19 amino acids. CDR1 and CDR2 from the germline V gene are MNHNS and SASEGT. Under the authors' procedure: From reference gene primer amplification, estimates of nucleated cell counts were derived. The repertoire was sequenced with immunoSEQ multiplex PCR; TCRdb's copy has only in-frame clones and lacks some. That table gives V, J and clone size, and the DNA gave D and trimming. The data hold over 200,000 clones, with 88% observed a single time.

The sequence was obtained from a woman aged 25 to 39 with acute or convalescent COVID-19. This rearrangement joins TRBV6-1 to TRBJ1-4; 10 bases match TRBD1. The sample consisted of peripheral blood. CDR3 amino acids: CASSEAVGDRGPTNEKLFF. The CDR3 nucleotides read TGTGCCAGCAGTGAAGCGGTTGGAGACAGGGGGCCTACTAATGAAAAACTGTTTTTT.